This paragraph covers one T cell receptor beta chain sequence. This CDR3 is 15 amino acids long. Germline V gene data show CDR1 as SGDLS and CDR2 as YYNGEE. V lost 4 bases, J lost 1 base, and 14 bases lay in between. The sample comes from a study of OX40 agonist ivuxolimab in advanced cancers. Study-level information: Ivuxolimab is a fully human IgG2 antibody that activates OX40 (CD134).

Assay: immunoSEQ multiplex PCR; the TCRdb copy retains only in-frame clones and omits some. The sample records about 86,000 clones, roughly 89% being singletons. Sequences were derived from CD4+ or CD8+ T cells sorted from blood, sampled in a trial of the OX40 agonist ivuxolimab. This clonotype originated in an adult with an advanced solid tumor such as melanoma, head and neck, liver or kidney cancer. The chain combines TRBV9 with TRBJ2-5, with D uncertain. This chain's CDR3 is CASSPRLEFQETQYF. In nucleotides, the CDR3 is TGTGCCAGCAGCCCCCGTCTGGAATTCCAAGAGACCCAGTACTTC.